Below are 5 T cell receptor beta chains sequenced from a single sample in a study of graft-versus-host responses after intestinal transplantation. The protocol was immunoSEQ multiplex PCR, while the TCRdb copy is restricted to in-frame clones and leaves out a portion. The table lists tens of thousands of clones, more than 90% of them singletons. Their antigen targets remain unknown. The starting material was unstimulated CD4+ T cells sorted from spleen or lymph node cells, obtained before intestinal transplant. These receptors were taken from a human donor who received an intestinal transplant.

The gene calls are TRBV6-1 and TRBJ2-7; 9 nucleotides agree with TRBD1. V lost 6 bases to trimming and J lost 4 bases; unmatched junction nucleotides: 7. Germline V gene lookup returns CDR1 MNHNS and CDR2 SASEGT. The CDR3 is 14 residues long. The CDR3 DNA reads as TGTGCCAGCAGCAGGACAGGGGTCCCTTACGAGCAGTACTTC. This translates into CASSRTGVPYEQYF.

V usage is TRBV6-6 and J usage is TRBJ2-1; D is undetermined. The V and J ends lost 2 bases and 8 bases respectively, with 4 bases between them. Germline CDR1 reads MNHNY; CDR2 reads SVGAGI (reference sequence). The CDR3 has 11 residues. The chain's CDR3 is CASSYIDEQFF. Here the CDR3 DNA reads TGTGCCAGCAGTTACATCGATGAGCAGTTCTTC.

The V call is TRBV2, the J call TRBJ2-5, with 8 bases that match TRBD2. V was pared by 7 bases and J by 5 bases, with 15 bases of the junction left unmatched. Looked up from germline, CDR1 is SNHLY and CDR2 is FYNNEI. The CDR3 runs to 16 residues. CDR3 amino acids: CASTTVGSGRRETQYF. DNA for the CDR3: TGTGCCAGCACTACGGTTGGGAGCGGGAGACGGGAGACCCAGTACTTC.

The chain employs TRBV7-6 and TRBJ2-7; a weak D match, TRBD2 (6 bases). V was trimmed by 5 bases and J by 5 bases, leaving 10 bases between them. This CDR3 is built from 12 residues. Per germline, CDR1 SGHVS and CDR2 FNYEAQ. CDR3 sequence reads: CASSPRGDEQYF. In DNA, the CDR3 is TGTGCCAGCAGCCCGCGGGGAGACGAGCAGTACTTC.

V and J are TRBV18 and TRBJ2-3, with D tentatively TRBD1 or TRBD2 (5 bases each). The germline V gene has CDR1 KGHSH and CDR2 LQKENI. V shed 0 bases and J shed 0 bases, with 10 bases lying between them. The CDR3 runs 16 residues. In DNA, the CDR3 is TGTGCCAGCTCACCACCGGGGCGGGTTAGCACAGATACGCAGTATTTT. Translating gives CASSPPGRVSTDTQYF.